The 22 T cell receptor beta chains listed next were all sequenced from one sample in a study of response to subunit inactivated influenza vaccine. Each CDR3 protein gets one entry after TCRdb re-called the RT-PCR reads with MiXCR. This repertoire shows hundreds of thousands of distinct CDR3 sequences, 25% found once; its top ten account for around 1.8%. The input for sequencing was CD4+ T cells sorted from PBMCs, taken more than 4 days after vaccination. The receptors come from a man in his fifties who received an inactivated influenza vaccine.

The chain carries TRBV4-2 and TRBJ2-7; unclear D gene. CDR3 length: 14 residues. Trimming left V 0 bases short and J 3 bases short, with 9 bases between. Germline V gene lookup returns CDR1 LGHNA and CDR2 YNFKEQ. The DNA for the CDR3 is TGTGCCAGCAGCCAAGATGTTGGCATCTACGAGCAGTACTTC. Protein: CASSQDVGIYEQYF.

This clonotype was observed a few times. The CDR3 sequence: CASGQGAKDNEQFF. The CDR3 coding sequence is TGTGCCAGCGGTCAGGGGGCCAAAGACAATGAGCAGTTCTTC. This sequence joins TRBV12-3 or TRBV12-4 and TRBJ2-1; TRBD1 matches 8 bases. The CDR3 totals 14 residues. V trimming: 8 bases; J trimming: 5 bases; junction bases outside the gene matches: 8.

This chain connects TRBV7-2 to TRBJ2-7; 10 bases line up with TRBD2. Trimming removed 5 bases from V and 0 bases from J; junction bases left unmatched: 4. Germline CDR1 reads SGHTA; CDR2 reads FQGNSA. This CDR3 spans 15 amino acids. The CDR3 sequence: CASSRAGGSSYEQYF. CDR3 coding DNA: TGTGCCAGCAGCCGAGCGGGGGGGAGCTCCTACGAGCAGTACTTC.

This chain connects TRBV20-1 to TRBJ2-7; D not certain. CDR1 and CDR2 (germline): DFQATT, SNEGSKA (reference sequence). The length of the CDR3 is 13 residues. V dropped 3 bases and J dropped 0 bases, with 9 bases sitting between them. The CDR3 here is CSASQVNSYEQYF. The CDR3, as DNA: TGCAGTGCTAGTCAGGTCAACTCCTACGAGCAGTACTTC.

This chain links TRBV5-1 with TRBJ2-7; D gene uncertain. This CDR3 region has 12 residues. Germline V lookup: CDR1 SGHRS, CDR2 YFSETQ. Trimming removed 2 bases at V and 6 bases at J, with 9 bases between. The CDR3 DNA reads as TGCGCCAGCAGCTTAAGGGAAGGCGAGCAGTACTTC. Translating it yields CASSLREGEQYF.

The V and J genes are TRBV15 and TRBJ2-7, with D unclear. Per germline, CDR1 LNHNV and CDR2 YYDKDF (reference sequence). CDR3 size: 11 residues. Trimming pared 0 bases from V and 6 bases from J, leaving 3 bases between. The CDR3 spells CATSRDREQYF. The CDR3 region has the DNA TGTGCCACCAGCAGAGACCGCGAGCAGTACTTC.

This clonotype is a singleton in its sample. This chain uses TRBV6-5 with TRBJ2-1; maybe TRBD2 (7 bases). The V end was cut by 1 base, the J end by 9 bases, with 19 bases between. This CDR3 has 16 amino acids. CDR1 and CDR2 from the germline V gene are MNHEY and SVGAGI. The CDR3 protein is CASSYFGGPASPEQFF. In DNA form, the CDR3 reads TGTGCCAGCAGTTACTTCGGGGGGCCCGCTTCCCCTGAGCAGTTCTTC.

Details on this clonotype: The junction and the germline gene differ at one end; a read error may be behind it. The gene calls are TRBV20-1 and TRBJ1-5; a possible D gene is TRBD1 (5 bases). The CDR3 totals 13 residues. Germline assignment: CDR1 DFQATT and CDR2 SNEGSKA (reference sequence). The CDR3 reads CSATGTANQTQHF. The CDR3, as DNA: TGCAGTGCCACTGGGACCGCGAATCAGACCCAGCATTTT.

V gene TRBV7-2 combines with J gene TRBJ2-7; D is undetermined. Germline V lookup: CDR1 SGHTA, CDR2 FQGNSA. V lost 2 bases, J lost 3 bases, and 8 bases lay in between. This CDR3 spans 13 amino acids. The chain's CDR3 is CASSLQKGYEQYF. In DNA form, the CDR3 reads TGTGCCAGCAGCTTACAGAAGGGCTACGAGCAGTACTTC. The variable domain in full, with the rest retrieved from reference TRBV7-2 and TRBJ2-7, is GAGVSQSPSNKVTEKGKDVELRCDPISGHTALYWYRQSLGQGLEFLIYFQGNSAPDKSGLPSDRFSAERTGGSVSTLTIQRTQQEDSAVYLCASSLQKGYEQYFGPGTRLTVT.

This clonotype occurred a few times. The CDR3 bases are TGTGCCAGCAGTTTGTACAGGGGGAACACTGAAGCTTTCTTT. This sequence encodes CASSLYRGNTEAFF. V and J are TRBV12-3 or TRBV12-4 and TRBJ1-1, with TRBD1 matching over 7 bases. The CDR3 sequence is 14 residues long. Trimming at V came to 3 bases and at J to 1 base, leaving 2 bases not matched to a gene.

This clonotype was detected a few times. The rearrangement joins TRBV20-1 to TRBJ2-5, with TRBD2 matching over 10 bases. This CDR3 is built from 16 residues. Germline V gives CDR1 DFQATT, CDR2 SNEGSKA (reference sequence). V was clipped by 3 bases and J by 5 bases; unmatched bases: 12. The CDR3 nucleotides are TGCAGTGCTAGGCGACTAGCGGGCATAACTGGGGAGACCCAGTACTTC. This codes for CSARRLAGITGETQYF.

This clonotype was seen only a few times. The genes are TRBV20-1 and TRBJ2-6, with no clear D. The germline gives CDR1 DFQATT, CDR2 SNEGSKA (reference sequence). Trimming removed 0 bases from V and 3 bases from J, with 6 bases in between. The length of the CDR3 is 14 residues. The CDR3 loop is CSARDINGANVLTF. The CDR3 region has the DNA TGCAGTGCTAGAGACATCAATGGGGCCAACGTCCTGACTTTC.

The chain is built from TRBV2 and TRBJ2-3; no clear D gene. Looked up from germline, CDR1 is SNHLY and CDR2 is FYNNEI. The CDR3 consists of 14 residues. The ends were cut back, 3 bases at V and 6 bases at J, with 13 bases in the middle. CDR3 sequence (DNA): TGTGCCAGCAGTGACCATAACATTCGGGATACGCAGTATTTT. As protein: CASSDHNIRDTQYF.

V and J are TRBV12-3 or TRBV12-4 and TRBJ1-1; D is uncertain. The CDR3 runs to 13 residues. V lost 3 bases, J lost 1 base, and 6 bases lay in between. The CDR3 DNA sequence: TGTGCCAGCAGTTTGCTTCAGAACACTGAAGCTTTCTTT. Amino acid sequence: CASSLLQNTEAFF.

The chain employs TRBV9 and TRBJ2-7; 9 bases align to TRBD2. CDR1 SGDLS and CDR2 YYNGEE come from the germline V gene. The J segment lost 3 bases and the V segment lost 4 bases, leaving 5 bases of the junction unmatched. This CDR3 is built from 14 residues. The CDR3 nucleotides read TGTGCCAGCAGCCCCCGGACTAGCGACTACGAGCAGTACTTC. It encodes CASSPRTSDYEQYF.

The rearrangement links TRBV7-9 to TRBJ2-7, with D possibly TRBD2 on 7 matching bases. Germline CDR1 and CDR2: SEHNR and FQNEAQ (reference sequence). This CDR3 comprises 16 residues. Trimming stripped 1 base from V and 2 bases from J, with 15 bases between. CDR3 bases: TGTGCCAGCAGCTTAGGGCGGGGGCTCGCAACCTACGAGCAGTACTTC. It encodes CASSLGRGLATYEQYF.

The chain joins TRBV6-2 or TRBV6-3 to TRBJ1-5; D is possibly TRBD1 (6 bases). The germline V gene has CDR1 MNHEY and CDR2 SVGEGT. The CDR3 length is 16 residues. Trimming stripped 0 bases from V and 3 bases from J, with 12 bases between. The CDR3 reads CASSYSRTAINQPQHF. CDR3 DNA: TGTGCCAGCAGTTACTCGCGGACAGCCATCAATCAGCCCCAGCATTTT.

The rearrangement joins TRBV20-1 to TRBJ2-7; D gene uncertain. V shed 5 bases and J shed 6 bases, with 11 bases lying between them. This CDR3 has 11 amino acids. Germline values: CDR1 DFQATT, CDR2 SNEGSKA (reference sequence). The CDR3 protein is CSALTPFEQYF. The CDR3, as DNA: TGCAGTGCTTTAACGCCGTTCGAGCAGTACTTC.

V is TRBV20-1 and J is TRBJ2-7; 7 nucleotides agree with TRBD1. This CDR3 is built from 15 residues. Germline CDR1 DFQATT, CDR2 SNEGSKA (reference sequence). V lost 6 bases and J lost 5; bases outside the gene matches: 16. The DNA of the CDR3 is TGCAGTGCCCCACCAACCGGGACAGCGAGAAACGAGCAGTACTTC. It is translated as CSAPPTGTARNEQYF.

The chain links TRBV20-1 to TRBJ2-2; perhaps TRBD1 as D (5 bases). Germline CDR1 is DFQATT and CDR2 is SNEGSKA (reference sequence). This CDR3 contains 14 residues. The germline V and J ends were trimmed by 6 bases and 3 bases, with 14 bases remaining between them. The CDR3, as DNA: TGCAGTGCCCGCCCGGTACAGGACACCGGGGAGCTGTTTTTT. Encoded protein: CSARPVQDTGELFF.

This clonotype has more than one count but fewer than ten. This rearrangement joins TRBV14 to TRBJ1-3; D gene uncertain. Germline V gene sequence: CDR1 SGHDN, CDR2 FVKESK. The germline V and J ends were trimmed by 2 bases and 0 bases, with 11 bases remaining between them. The CDR3 has 16 amino acids. The CDR3 nucleotides read TGTGCCAGCAGCCAATTGGTTTCCCACTCTGGAAACACCATATATTTT. This translates into CASSQLVSHSGNTIYF.

V gene TRBV12-3 or TRBV12-4 combines with J gene TRBJ1-5; 7 bases are shared with TRBD1. V trimming: 6 bases; J trimming: 2 bases; junction bases outside the gene matches: 4. CDR3 length equals 14 residues. CDR3 residues: CASSHGQGNQPQHF. The CDR3 DNA is TGTGCCAGCAGCCATGGACAGGGCAATCAGCCCCAGCATTTT.